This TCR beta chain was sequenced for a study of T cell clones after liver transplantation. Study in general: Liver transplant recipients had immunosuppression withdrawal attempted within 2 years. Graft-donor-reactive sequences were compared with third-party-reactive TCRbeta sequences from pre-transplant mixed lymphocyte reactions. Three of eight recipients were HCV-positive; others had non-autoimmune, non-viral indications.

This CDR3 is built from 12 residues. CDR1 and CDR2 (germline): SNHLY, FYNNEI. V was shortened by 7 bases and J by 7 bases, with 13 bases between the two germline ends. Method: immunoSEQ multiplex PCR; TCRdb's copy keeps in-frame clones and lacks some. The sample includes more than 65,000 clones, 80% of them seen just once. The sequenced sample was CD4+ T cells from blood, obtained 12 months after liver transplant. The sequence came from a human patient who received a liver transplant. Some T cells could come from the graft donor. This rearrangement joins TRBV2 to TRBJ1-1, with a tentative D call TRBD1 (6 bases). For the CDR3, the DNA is TGTGCCAGCACCGACAGGCTGAGTGAAGCTTTCTTT. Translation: CASTDRLSEAFF.